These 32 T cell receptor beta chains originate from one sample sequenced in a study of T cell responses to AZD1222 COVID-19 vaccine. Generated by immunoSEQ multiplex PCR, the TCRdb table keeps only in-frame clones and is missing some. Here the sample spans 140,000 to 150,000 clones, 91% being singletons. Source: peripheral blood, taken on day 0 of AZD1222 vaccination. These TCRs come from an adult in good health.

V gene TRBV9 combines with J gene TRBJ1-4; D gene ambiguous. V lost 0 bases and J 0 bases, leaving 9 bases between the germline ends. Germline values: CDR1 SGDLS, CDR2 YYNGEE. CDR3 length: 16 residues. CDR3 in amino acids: CASSVAREATNEKLFF. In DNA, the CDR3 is TGTGCCAGCAGCGTAGCTAGGGAAGCAACTAATGAAAAACTGTTTTTT.

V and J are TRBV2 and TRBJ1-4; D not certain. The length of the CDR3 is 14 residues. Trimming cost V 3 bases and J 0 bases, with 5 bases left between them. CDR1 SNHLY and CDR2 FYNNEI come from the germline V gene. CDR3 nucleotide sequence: TGTGCCAGCAGTGAGGGGACAACTAATGAAAAACTGTTTTTT. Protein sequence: CASSEGTTNEKLFF.

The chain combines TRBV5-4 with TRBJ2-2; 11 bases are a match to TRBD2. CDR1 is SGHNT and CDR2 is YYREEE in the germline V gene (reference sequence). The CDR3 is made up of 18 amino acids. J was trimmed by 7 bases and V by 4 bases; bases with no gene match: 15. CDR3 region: CASSHQTSGRRVGGELFF. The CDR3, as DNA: TGTGCCAGCAGCCATCAAACTAGCGGGAGAAGAGTCGGCGGGGAGCTGTTTTTT. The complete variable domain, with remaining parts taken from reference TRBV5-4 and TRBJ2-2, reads ETGVTQSPTHLIKTRGQQVTLRCSSQSGHNTVSWYQQALGQGPQFIFQYYREEENGRGNFPPRFSGLQFPNYSSELNVNALELDDSALYLCASSHQTSGRRVGGELFFGEGSRLTVL.

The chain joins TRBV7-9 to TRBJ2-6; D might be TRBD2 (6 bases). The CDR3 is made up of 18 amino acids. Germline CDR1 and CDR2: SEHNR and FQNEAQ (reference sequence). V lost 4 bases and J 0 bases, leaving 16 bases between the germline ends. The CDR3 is CASSSPKFGSSGANVLTF. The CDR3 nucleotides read TGTGCCAGCAGCTCCCCTAAGTTCGGGAGCTCTGGGGCCAACGTCCTGACTTTC.

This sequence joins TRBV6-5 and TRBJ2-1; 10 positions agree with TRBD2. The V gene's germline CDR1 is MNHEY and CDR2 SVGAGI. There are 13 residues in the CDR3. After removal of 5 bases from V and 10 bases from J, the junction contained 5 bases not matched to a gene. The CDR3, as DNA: TGTGCCAGCAGTATAATACTAGCGGGGGAGCAGTTCTTC. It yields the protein CASSIILAGEQFF.

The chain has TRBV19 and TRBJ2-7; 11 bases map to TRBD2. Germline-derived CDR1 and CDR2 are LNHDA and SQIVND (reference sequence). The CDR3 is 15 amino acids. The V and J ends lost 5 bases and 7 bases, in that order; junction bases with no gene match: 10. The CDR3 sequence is CASSSPTSGAKEQYF. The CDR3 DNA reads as TGTGCCAGTAGTTCCCCGACTAGCGGGGCCAAAGAGCAGTACTTC.

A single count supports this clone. The CDR3 reads CASSPPATEKLFF. As DNA, the CDR3 is TGTGCCAGCAGCCCCCCGGCTACGGAAAAACTGTTTTTT. The rearrangement joins TRBV28 to TRBJ1-4; the D is unclear. Germline V lookup: CDR1 MDHEN, CDR2 SYDVKM. Trimming shortened V by 6 bases and J by 8 bases, and 13 bases separated the two germline ends. The CDR3 runs 13 residues. Full variable domain (missing parts from reference TRBV28 and TRBJ1-4): DVKVTQSSRYLVKRTGEKVFLECVQDMDHENMFWYRQDPGLGLRLIYFSYDVKMKEKGDIPEGYSVSREKKERFSLILESASTNQTSMYLCASSPPATEKLFFGSGTQLSVL.

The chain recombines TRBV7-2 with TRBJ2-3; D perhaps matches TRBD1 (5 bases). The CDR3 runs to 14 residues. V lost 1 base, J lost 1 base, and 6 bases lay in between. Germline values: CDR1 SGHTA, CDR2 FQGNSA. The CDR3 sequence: CASSLVGRTDTQYF. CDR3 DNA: TGTGCCAGCAGCTTAGTGGGGCGCACAGATACGCAGTATTTT.

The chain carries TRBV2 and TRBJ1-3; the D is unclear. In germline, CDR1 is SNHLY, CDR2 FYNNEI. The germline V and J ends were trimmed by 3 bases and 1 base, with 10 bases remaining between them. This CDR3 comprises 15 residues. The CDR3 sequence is CASSDYRGSGNTIYF. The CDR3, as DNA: TGTGCCAGCAGTGATTATCGGGGTTCTGGAAACACCATATATTTT.

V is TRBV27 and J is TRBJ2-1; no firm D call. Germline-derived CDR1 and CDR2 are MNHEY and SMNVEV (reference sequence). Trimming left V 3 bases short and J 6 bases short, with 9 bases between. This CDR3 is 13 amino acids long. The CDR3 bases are TGTGCCAGCAGTTTTGTTGGGCCCAATGAGCAGTTCTTC. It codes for CASSFVGPNEQFF.

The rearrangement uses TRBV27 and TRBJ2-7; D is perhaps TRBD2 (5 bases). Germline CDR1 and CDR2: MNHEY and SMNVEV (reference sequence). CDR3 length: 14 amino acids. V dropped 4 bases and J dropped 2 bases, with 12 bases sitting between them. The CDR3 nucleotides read TGTGCCAGCAGTTCCTCCGGGATGCCCTACGAGCAGTACTTC. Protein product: CASSSSGMPYEQYF.

CDR3 in DNA: TGTGCCAGCAGTTTAATGCAGACCTATAACTATGGCTACACCTTC. Its translation: CASSLMQTYNYGYTF. V usage is TRBV28 and J usage is TRBJ1-2, with D uncertain. The CDR3 is 15 residues long. CDR1 and CDR2 (germline): MDHEN, SYDVKM. With 2 bases removed from V and 1 base from J, the gap between germline ends came to 11 bases.

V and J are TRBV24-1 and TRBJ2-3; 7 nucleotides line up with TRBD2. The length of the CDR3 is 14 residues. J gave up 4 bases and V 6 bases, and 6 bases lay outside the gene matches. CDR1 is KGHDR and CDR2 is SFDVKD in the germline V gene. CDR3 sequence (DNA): TGTGCCACCAGTTGGGGGGGGGAGCCAGATACGCAGTATTTT. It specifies CATSWGGEPDTQYF.

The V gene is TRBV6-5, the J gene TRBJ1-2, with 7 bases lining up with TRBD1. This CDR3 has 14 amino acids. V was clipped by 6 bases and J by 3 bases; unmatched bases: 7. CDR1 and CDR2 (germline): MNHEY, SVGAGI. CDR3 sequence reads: CASRTGQAHYGYTF. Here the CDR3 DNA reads TGTGCCAGCAGGACCGGACAGGCCCACTATGGCTACACCTTC.

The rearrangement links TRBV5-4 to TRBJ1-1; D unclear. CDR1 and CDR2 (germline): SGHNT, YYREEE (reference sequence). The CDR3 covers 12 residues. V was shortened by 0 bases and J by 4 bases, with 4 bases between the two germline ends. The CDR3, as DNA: TGTGCCAGCAGCTTGGGAAGCACTGAAGCTTTCTTT. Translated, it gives CASSLGSTEAFF.

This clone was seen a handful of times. The CDR3 DNA is TGCGCCAGCAGTAGAGCATTATCCTACGAGCAGTACTTC. It specifies CASSRALSYEQYF. The rearrangement joins TRBV4-1 to TRBJ2-7, with unresolved D. Trimming left V 6 bases short and J 1 base short, with 10 bases between. Germline lookup yields CDR1 MGHRA and CDR2 YSYEKL. There are 13 residues in the CDR3.

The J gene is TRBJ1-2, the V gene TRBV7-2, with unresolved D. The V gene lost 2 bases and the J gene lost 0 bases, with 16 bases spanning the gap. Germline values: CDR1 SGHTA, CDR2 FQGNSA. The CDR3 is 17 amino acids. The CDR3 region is CASSLIPPDRTNYGYTF. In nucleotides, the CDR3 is TGTGCCAGCAGCTTAATTCCACCGGACCGTACTAACTATGGCTACACCTTC.

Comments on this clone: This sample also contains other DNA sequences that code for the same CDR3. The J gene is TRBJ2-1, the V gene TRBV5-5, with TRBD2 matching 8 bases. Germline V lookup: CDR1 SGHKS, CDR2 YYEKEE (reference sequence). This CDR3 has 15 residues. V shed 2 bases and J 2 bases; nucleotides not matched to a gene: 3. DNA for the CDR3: TGTGCCAGCAGCTTTCTAGCGGGTACCTACAATGAGCAGTTCTTC. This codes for CASSFLAGTYNEQFF.

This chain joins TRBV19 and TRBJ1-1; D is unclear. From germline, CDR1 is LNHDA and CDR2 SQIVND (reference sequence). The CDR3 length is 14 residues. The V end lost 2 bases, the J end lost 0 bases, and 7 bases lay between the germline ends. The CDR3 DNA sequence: TGTGCCAGTAGTATACCCGGGTTGAACACTGAAGCTTTCTTT. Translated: CASSIPGLNTEAFF.

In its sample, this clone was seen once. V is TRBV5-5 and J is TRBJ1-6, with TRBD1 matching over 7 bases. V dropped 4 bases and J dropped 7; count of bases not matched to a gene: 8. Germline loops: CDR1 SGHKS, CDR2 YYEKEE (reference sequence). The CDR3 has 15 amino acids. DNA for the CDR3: TGTGCCAGCAGCGATCCTGTGACAGGGAATTCACCCCTCCACTTT. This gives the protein CASSDPVTGNSPLHF.

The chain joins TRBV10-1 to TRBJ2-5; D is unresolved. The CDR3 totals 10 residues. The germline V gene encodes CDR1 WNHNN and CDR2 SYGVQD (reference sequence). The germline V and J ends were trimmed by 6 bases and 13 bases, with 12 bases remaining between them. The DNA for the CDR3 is TGCGCCAGCAGCAACCGGGTGCTGTACTTC. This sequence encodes CASSNRVLYF.

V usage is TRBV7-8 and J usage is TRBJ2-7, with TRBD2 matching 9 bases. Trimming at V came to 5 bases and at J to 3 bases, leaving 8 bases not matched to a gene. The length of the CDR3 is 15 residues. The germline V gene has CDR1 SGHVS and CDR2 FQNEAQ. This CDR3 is CASSTRAGGHYEQYF. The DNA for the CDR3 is TGTGCCAGCAGCACACGAGCGGGGGGCCACTACGAGCAGTACTTC.

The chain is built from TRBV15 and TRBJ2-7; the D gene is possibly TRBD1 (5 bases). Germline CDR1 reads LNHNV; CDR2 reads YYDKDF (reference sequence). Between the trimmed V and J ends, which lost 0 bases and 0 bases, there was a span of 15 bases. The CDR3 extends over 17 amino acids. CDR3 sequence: CATSRDQGRTSSYEQYF. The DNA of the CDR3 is TGTGCCACCAGCAGAGATCAGGGTCGAACGAGCTCCTACGAGCAGTACTTC.

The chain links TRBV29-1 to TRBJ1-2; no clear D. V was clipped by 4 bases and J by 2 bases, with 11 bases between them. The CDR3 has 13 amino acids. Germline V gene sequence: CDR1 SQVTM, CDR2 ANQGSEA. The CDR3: CSVGEYVNYGYTF. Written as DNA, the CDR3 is TGCAGCGTTGGGGAGTATGTAAACTATGGCTACACCTTC.

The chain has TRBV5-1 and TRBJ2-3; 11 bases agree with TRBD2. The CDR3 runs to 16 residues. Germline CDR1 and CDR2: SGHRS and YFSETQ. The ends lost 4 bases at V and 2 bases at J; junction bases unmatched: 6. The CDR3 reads CASSAGTSGYTDTQYF. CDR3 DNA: TGCGCCAGCAGCGCCGGGACTAGCGGATACACAGATACGCAGTATTTT.

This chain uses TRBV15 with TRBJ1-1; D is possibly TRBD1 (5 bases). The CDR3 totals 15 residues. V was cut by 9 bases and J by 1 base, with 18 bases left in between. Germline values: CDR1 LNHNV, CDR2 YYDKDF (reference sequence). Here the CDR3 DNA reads TGTGCCACTGTGTCTCCCGGGACCCCGAACACTGAAGCTTTCTTT. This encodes CATVSPGTPNTEAFF.

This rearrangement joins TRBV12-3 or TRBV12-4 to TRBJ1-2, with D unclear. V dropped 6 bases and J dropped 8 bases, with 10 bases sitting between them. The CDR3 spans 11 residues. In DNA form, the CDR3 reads TGTGCCAGCAGACTAGGGCAGGGCTACACCTTC. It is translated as CASRLGQGYTF.

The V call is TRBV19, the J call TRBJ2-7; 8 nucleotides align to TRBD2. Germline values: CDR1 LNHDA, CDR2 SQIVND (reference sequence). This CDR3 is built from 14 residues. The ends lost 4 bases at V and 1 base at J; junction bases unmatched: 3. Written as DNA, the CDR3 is TGTGCCAGTAGTACTCAGCGGGGGTCCTACGAGCAGTACTTC. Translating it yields CASSTQRGSYEQYF.

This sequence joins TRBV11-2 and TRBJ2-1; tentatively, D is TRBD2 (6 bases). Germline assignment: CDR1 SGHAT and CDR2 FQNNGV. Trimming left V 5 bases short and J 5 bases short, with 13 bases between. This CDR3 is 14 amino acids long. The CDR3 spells CASSLGGYHNEQFF. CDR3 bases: TGTGCCAGCAGCCTCGGGGGATACCACAATGAGCAGTTCTTC.

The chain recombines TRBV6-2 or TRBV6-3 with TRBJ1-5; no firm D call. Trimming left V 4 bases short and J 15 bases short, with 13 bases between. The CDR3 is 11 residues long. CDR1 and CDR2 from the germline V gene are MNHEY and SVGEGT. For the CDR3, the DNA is TGTGCCAGCAGTTCCGGCCCCGGTTGGCATTTT. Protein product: CASSSGPGWHF.

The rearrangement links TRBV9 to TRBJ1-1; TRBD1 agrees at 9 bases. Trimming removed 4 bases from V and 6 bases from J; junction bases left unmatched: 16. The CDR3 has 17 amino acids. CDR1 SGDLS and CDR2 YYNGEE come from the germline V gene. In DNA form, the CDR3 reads TGTGCCAGCAGCCCAACACAGGGGGCGCTGGAAGCTGCTGAAGCTTTCTTT. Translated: CASSPTQGALEAAEAFF.

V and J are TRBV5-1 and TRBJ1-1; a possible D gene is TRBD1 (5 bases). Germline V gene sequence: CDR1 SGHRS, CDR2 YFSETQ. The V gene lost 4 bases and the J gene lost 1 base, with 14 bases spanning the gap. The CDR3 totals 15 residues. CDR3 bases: TGCGCCAGCAGCGCGGCCAGGGTGGGGAACACTGAAGCTTTCTTT. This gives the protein CASSAARVGNTEAFF.